The rows below give T cell receptor beta chains drawn from one sample of a study of blood T cell repertoires in COVID-19. The table came from immunoSEQ multiplex PCR; TCRdb's copy has only in-frame clones and leaves some out. The sample contains approximately 70,000 clones, around 86% of which appear only once. Sequences were obtained from peripheral blood. These receptor sequences come from a man between 65 and 80 years old with active COVID-19. Both conserved end residues are part of each CDR3. The D gene is left open where the match is weak. Clone size appears in some rows only: once, few, many, or a class for an expanded clone.

TRBD2,-,TRBV5-1,TRBJ2-1,CASSLVRSTSGRDNEQFF,TGCGCCAGCAGCTTAGTGCGGAGCACTAGCGGGAGGGACAATGAGCAGTTCTTC
TRBD2,once,TRBV7-2,TRBJ2-2,CASSLGSGGANTGELFF,TGTGCCAGCAGCTTAGGTAGCGGGGGAGCGAACACCGGGGAGCTGTTTTTT
TRBD2,-,TRBV19,TRBJ2-7,CASSINPPGLGGTGYEQYF,TGTGCCAGTAGCATAAACCCCCCGGGACTAGGGGGGACGGGGTACGAGCAGTACTTC
-,-,TRBV5-6,TRBJ2-4,CASSPPGAKNIQYF,TGTGCCAGCAGCCCCCCGGGGGCCAAAAACATTCAGTACTTC
TRBD2,-,TRBV30,TRBJ2-3,CAYTTTSGTTDTQYF,TGTGCCTACACTACGACTAGCGGGACCACAGATACGCAGTATTTT
TRBD1,once,TRBV2,TRBJ1-2,CASSPTRGTGDGYTF,TGTGCCAGCAGCCCCACGCGAGGGACAGGGGATGGCTACACCTTC
TRBD1,-,TRBV7-3,TRBJ2-3,CASSQDRGADTQYF,TGTGCCAGCAGCCAGGACAGGGGGGCAGATACGCAGTATTTT
TRBD2,-,TRBV19,TRBJ2-1,CASSPEPGGRRNEQFF,TGTGCCAGTAGTCCCGAGCCTGGCGGGAGGAGGAATGAGCAGTTCTTC
-,-,TRBV6-5,TRBJ2-7,CASRLTGGAYEQYF,TGTGCCAGCAGGCTCACAGGGGGGGCCTACGAGCAGTACTTC
TRBD2,-,TRBV19,TRBJ2-2,CASRGSGTPGTGELFF,TGTGCCAGTAGGGGTAGCGGGACCCCGGGCACCGGGGAGCTGTTTTTT
TRBD2,-,TRBV5-1,TRBJ2-3,CASTPAGGGDTQYF,TGCGCCAGCACCCCCGCGGGAGGGGGAGATACGCAGTATTTT
-,once,TRBV4-3,TRBJ2-4,CASSQGRGPLDAKNIQYF,TGCGCCAGCAGCCAGGGTAGGGGCCCCCTCGATGCCAAAAACATTCAGTACTTC
-,-,TRBV6-2/TRBV6-3,TRBJ2-7,CASSYLRYEQYF,TGTGCCAGCAGTTACCTTCGCTACGAGCAGTACTTC
TRBD1,-,TRBV19,TRBJ1-2,CASSIVGAGGDYGYTF,TGTGCCAGTAGTATAGTTGGCGCAGGGGGTGACTATGGCTACACCTTC
-,-,TRBV21-1,TRBJ2-7,CASSPRGEPSSYEQYF,TGTGCCAGCAGCCCTCGGGGGGAACCCAGCTCCTACGAGCAGTACTTC
-,-,TRBV7-6,TRBJ2-7,CASSPRGGGSYEQYF,TGTGCCAGCAGCCCCCGGGGAGGGGGCTCCTACGAGCAGTACTTC
TRBD1,-,TRBV27,TRBJ1-1,CASHPGGRVTEAFF,TGTGCCAGTCACCCAGGGGGTCGGGTTACTGAAGCTTTCTTT
TRBD1,-,TRBV6-2/TRBV6-3,TRBJ2-7,CASSLRDSSYEQYF,TGTGCCAGCAGCCTCCGGGACAGCTCCTACGAGCAGTACTTC
-,-,TRBV28,TRBJ2-1,CASSSGPRGEQFF,TGTGCCAGCAGCAGCGGACCGCGGGGTGAGCAGTTCTTC